This is a list of T cell receptor beta chains from one sample in a study of blood T cell repertoires in COVID-19. Clones were read by immunoSEQ multiplex PCR, and TCRdb kept only the in-frame ones, dropping some. The data contain 100,000 to 150,000 clones, less than 90% of them singletons. Sequencing was done on a sample of peripheral blood. These receptors were taken from a man in his 70s who had recovered from COVID-19. CDR3s leave out the opening cysteine and the closing phenylalanine or tryptophan. The D gene is left open where the match is weak. A clone size is listed for some rows: how often the clone was seen (once, few, many), or a class if it is expanded.

j_call: TRBJ2-7
v_call: TRBV6-5
clone_size: once
d_call: TRBD2
cdr3_aa: ASSYSGSGPYEQY

j_call: TRBJ1-3
v_call: TRBV5-5
clone_size: NA
d_call: NA
cdr3_aa: ASSYRVQENTIY

j_call: TRBJ2-3
v_call: TRBV15
clone_size: NA
d_call: NA
cdr3_aa: ATSSPTSTDTQY

j_call: TRBJ2-1
v_call: TRBV27
clone_size: NA
d_call: TRBD1
cdr3_aa: ASSSGGINYNEQF

j_call: TRBJ2-3
v_call: TRBV2
clone_size: NA
d_call: TRBD2
cdr3_aa: ATGPGGRVDTQY

j_call: TRBJ1-1
v_call: TRBV4-2
clone_size: few
d_call: NA
cdr3_aa: ASSQQGYTEAF

j_call: TRBJ2-5
v_call: TRBV29-1
clone_size: NA
d_call: TRBD2
cdr3_aa: SAILAGERETQY

j_call: TRBJ2-7
v_call: TRBV6-1
clone_size: NA
d_call: TRBD2
cdr3_aa: ASSEDGGGAYEQY

j_call: TRBJ1-5
v_call: TRBV28
clone_size: NA
d_call: TRBD1
cdr3_aa: ATLYLYRGGDSGGNQPQH

j_call: TRBJ1-5
v_call: TRBV6-5
clone_size: NA
d_call: TRBD1
cdr3_aa: ASSYWTGLQPQH

j_call: TRBJ1-2
v_call: TRBV6-1
clone_size: many
d_call: TRBD1
cdr3_aa: ASSEGTGESYGYT

j_call: TRBJ2-5
v_call: TRBV11-2
clone_size: NA
d_call: TRBD2
cdr3_aa: ASSSPGLAGVETQY

j_call: TRBJ2-1
v_call: TRBV5-4
clone_size: few
d_call: TRBD2
cdr3_aa: ASTRGGKSYNEQF

j_call: TRBJ1-5
v_call: TRBV30
clone_size: NA
d_call: NA
cdr3_aa: AWSVGRGPQPQH

j_call: TRBJ2-7
v_call: TRBV6-1
clone_size: NA
d_call: NA
cdr3_aa: ASSELSPWGDEQY

j_call: TRBJ1-2
v_call: TRBV6-1
clone_size: once
d_call: TRBD1
cdr3_aa: ASSEDRGLGYT

j_call: TRBJ2-1
v_call: TRBV3-1/TRBV3-2
clone_size: NA
d_call: TRBD2
cdr3_aa: ASSHLAGGDEQF

j_call: TRBJ2-5
v_call: TRBV12-5
clone_size: NA
d_call: TRBD2
cdr3_aa: ASGLVGAGGPIETQY

j_call: TRBJ1-1
v_call: TRBV5-1
clone_size: NA
d_call: NA
cdr3_aa: ASSFWGDTEAF

j_call: TRBJ1-2
v_call: TRBV29-1
clone_size: NA
d_call: NA
cdr3_aa: SVEERNYGYT

j_call: TRBJ1-1
v_call: TRBV5-1
clone_size: once
d_call: NA
cdr3_aa: ASSPSRGLPMNTEAF

j_call: TRBJ1-5
v_call: TRBV18
clone_size: NA
d_call: TRBD1
cdr3_aa: ASSERDRDNQPQH

j_call: TRBJ1-2
v_call: TRBV28
clone_size: few
d_call: NA
cdr3_aa: ASSLWTMRDGYT

j_call: TRBJ2-1
v_call: TRBV2
clone_size: NA
d_call: NA
cdr3_aa: ASSGVEGRQF

j_call: TRBJ2-7
v_call: TRBV7-2
clone_size: NA
d_call: TRBD2
cdr3_aa: ASSVSGAGYEQY

j_call: TRBJ1-2
v_call: TRBV7-9
clone_size: NA
d_call: NA
cdr3_aa: ASSLWASEETYGYT

j_call: TRBJ2-1
v_call: TRBV2
clone_size: NA
d_call: NA
cdr3_aa: ASKLGDFYNEQF

j_call: TRBJ1-2
v_call: TRBV2
clone_size: NA
d_call: TRBD1
cdr3_aa: ASSQGQGALGYGYT

j_call: TRBJ1-3
v_call: TRBV30
clone_size: few
d_call: NA
cdr3_aa: AWSVSLSGNTIY